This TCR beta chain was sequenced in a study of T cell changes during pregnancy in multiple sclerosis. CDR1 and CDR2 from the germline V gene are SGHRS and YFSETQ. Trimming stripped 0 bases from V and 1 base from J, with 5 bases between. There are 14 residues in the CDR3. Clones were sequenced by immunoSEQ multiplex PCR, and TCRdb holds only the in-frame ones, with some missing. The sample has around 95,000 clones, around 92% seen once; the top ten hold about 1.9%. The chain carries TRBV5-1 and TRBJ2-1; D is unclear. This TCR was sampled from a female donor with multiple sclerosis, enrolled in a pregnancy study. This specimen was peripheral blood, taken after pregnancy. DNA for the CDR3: TGCGCCAGCAGCTTGGATCGTTCCTACAATGAGCAGTTCTTC. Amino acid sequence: CASSLDRSYNEQFF.